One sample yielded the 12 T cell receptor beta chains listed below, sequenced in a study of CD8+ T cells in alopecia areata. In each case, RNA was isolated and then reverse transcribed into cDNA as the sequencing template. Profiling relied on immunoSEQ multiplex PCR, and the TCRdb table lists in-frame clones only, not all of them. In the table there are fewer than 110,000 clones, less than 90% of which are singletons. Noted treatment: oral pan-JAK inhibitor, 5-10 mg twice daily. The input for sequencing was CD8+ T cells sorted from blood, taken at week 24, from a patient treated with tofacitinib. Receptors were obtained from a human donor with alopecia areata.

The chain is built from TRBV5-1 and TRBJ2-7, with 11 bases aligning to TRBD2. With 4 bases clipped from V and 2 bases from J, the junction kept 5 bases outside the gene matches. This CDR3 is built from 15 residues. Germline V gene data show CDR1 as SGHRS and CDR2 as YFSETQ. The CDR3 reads CASSGLSGGAYEQYF. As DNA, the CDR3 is TGCGCCAGCAGCGGACTTAGCGGGGGGGCCTACGAGCAGTACTTC.

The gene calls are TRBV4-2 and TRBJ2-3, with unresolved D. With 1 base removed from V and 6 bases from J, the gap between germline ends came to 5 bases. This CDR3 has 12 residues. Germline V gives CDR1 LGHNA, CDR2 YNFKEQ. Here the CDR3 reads CASSQAYDTQYF. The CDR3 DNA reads TGTGCCAGCAGCCAAGCATACGATACGCAGTATTTT.

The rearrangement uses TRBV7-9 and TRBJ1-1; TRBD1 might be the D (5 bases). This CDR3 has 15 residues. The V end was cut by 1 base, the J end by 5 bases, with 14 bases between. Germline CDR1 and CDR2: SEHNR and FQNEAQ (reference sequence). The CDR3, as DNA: TGTGCCAGCAGCTTAGTCTCAGGGTCGCGGACTGAAGCTTTCTTT. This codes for CASSLVSGSRTEAFF.

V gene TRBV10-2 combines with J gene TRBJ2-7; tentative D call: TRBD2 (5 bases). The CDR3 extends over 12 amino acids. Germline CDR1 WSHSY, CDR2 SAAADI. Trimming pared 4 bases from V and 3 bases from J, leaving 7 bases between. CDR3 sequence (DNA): TGCGCCAGCAGTGGGGAGAACTACGAGCAGTACTTC. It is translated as CASSGENYEQYF.

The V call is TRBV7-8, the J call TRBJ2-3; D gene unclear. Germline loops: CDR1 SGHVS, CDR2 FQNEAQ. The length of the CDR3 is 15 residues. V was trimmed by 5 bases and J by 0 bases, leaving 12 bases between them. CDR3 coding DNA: TGTGCCAGCAGCGCCGTTGAAGTGAGCACAGATACGCAGTATTTT. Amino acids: CASSAVEVSTDTQYF.

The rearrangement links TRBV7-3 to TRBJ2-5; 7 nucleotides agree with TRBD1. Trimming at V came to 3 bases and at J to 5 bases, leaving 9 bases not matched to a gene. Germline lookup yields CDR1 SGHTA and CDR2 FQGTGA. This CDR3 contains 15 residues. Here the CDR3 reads CASSLVQGKGETQYF. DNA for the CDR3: TGTGCCAGCAGCTTGGTACAGGGGAAGGGGGAGACCCAGTACTTC.

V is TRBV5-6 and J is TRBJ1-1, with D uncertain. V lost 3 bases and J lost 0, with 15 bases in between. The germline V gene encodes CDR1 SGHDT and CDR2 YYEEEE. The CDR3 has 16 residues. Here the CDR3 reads CASSSGNRFMNTEAFF. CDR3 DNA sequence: TGTGCCAGCAGCTCCGGGAATAGGTTCATGAACACTGAAGCTTTCTTT.

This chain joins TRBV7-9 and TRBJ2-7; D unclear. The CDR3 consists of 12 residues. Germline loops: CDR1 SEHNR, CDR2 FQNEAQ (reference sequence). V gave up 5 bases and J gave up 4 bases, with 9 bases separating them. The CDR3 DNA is TGTGCCAGCAGCAGAGGCGGATACGAGCAGTACTTC. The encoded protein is CASSRGGYEQYF.

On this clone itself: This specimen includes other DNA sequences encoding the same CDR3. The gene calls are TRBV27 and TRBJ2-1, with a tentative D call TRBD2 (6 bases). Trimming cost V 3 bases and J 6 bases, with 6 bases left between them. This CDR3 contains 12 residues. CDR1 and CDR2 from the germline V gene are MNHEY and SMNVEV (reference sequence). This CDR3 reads CASSFGGNEQFF. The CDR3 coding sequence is TGTGCCAGCAGTTTCGGGGGCAATGAGCAGTTCTTC.

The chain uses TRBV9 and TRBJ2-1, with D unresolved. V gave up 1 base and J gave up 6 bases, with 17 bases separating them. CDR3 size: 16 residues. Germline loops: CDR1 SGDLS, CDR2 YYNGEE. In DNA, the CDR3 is TGTGCCAGCAGCGTATCGGTCGGGCTGCGAACCAATGAGCAGTTCTTC. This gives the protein CASSVSVGLRTNEQFF.

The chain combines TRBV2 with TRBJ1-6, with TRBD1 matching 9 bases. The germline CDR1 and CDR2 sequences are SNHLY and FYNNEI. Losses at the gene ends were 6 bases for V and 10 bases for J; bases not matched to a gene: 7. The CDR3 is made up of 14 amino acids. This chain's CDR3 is CASSRDRVESPLHF. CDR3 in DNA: TGTGCCAGCAGCCGGGACAGGGTAGAATCACCCCTCCACTTT.

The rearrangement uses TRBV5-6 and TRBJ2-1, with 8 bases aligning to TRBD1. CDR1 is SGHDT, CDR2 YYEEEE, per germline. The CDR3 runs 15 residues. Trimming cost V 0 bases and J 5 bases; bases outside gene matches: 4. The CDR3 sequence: CASSLGGQGDNEQFF. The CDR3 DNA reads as TGTGCCAGCAGCTTGGGCGGACAGGGAGACAATGAGCAGTTCTTC.